A single sample gave rise to the 32 T cell receptor beta chains below, sequenced in a study of blood T cell repertoires in COVID-19. Clones were read by immunoSEQ multiplex PCR, and TCRdb kept only the in-frame ones, dropping some. The table has 150,000 to 200,000 clones, approximately 87% seen once; the top ten hold less than 25%. Sequencing used peripheral blood. All receptors derive from a man aged 65-85 years with active or convalescent COVID-19.

This chain joins TRBV9 and TRBJ2-3; D gene uncertain. Germline V gene sequence: CDR1 SGDLS, CDR2 YYNGEE. This CDR3 region has 14 residues. The ends were cut back, 4 bases at V and 4 bases at J, with 13 bases in the middle. CDR3 coding DNA: TGTGCCAGCAGCCCAAGGAGCTGGGCAGATACGCAGTATTTT. Translation: CASSPRSWADTQYF.

The chain employs TRBV7-2 and TRBJ2-1, with D unclear. V was trimmed by 5 bases and J by 0 bases, leaving 14 bases between them. This CDR3 has 16 residues. Germline CDR1 is SGHTA and CDR2 is FQGNSA. CDR3 protein: CASSNLPKISYNEQFF. CDR3 coding DNA: TGTGCCAGCAGCAACCTACCGAAGATCTCCTACAATGAGCAGTTCTTC.

This clone showed up just a few times. The chain employs TRBV6-2 or TRBV6-3 and TRBJ2-3, with a possible D match to TRBD1 (5 bases). Trimming pared 1 base from V and 5 bases from J, leaving 13 bases between. The germline gives CDR1 MNHEY, CDR2 SVGEGT. This CDR3 region has 15 residues. The CDR3 here is CASSYLGDTRDTQYF. The CDR3, as DNA: TGTGCCAGCAGTTACTTAGGGGATACACGAGATACGCAGTATTTT.

The chain combines TRBV5-1 with TRBJ2-7; D unresolved. The germline gives CDR1 SGHRS, CDR2 YFSETQ. The CDR3 loop spans 13 amino acids. V lost 5 bases to trimming and J lost 0 bases, with 9 bases between them. CDR3 amino acids: CASRRFGSYEQYF. CDR3 DNA sequence: TGCGCCAGCAGGAGGTTTGGCTCCTACGAGCAGTACTTC.

The V gene is TRBV5-1, the J gene TRBJ2-5; possible D gene TRBD2, 6 bases. Germline V gene sequence: CDR1 SGHRS, CDR2 YFSETQ. V gave up 4 bases and J gave up 2 bases, with 15 bases separating them. This CDR3 is built from 15 residues. DNA for the CDR3: TGCGCCAGCAGCGGGATGGGGGGTTTTCAAGAGACCCAGTACTTC. Amino acid sequence: CASSGMGGFQETQYF.

The J gene is TRBJ2-2, the V gene TRBV5-4; D perhaps matches TRBD2 (5 bases). The CDR3 runs to 14 residues. Trimming took off 2 bases at V and 6 bases at J, with 11 bases between the two ends. Germline-derived CDR1 and CDR2 are SGHNT and YYREEE (reference sequence). The CDR3 DNA reads TGTGCCAGCAGCTTAGAGGGCTGGCCCGGGGAGCTGTTTTTT. This gives the protein CASSLEGWPGELFF.

This sequence joins TRBV7-2 and TRBJ2-1; 7 bases line up with TRBD1. The CDR3 covers 15 residues. CDR1 is SGHTA, CDR2 FQGNSA, per germline. The ends lost 5 bases at V and 10 bases at J; junction bases unmatched: 14. The CDR3 reads CASSAGTVPRQEQFF. CDR3 DNA: TGTGCCAGCAGCGCCGGGACAGTGCCCAGGCAAGAGCAGTTCTTC.

The chain couples TRBV19 to TRBJ1-1; D unresolved. The ends were cut back, 5 bases at V and 1 base at J, with 8 bases in the middle. CDR1 and CDR2 (germline): LNHDA, SQIVND (reference sequence). The CDR3 loop spans 13 amino acids. CDR3 region: CASSAGGNTEAFF. The CDR3 nucleotides are TGTGCCAGTAGTGCGGGAGGGAACACTGAAGCTTTCTTT.

The V call is TRBV6-6, the J call TRBJ2-1, with D maybe TRBD2 (5 bases). Germline assignment: CDR1 MNHNY and CDR2 SVGAGI (reference sequence). The CDR3 contains 13 residues. V gave up 6 bases and J gave up 8 bases, with 14 bases separating them. CDR3 coding DNA: TGTGCCAGCAGCTGGCAGCGGAAGGATGAGCAGTTCTTC. Translated: CASSWQRKDEQFF.

This clone showed up just a few times. This chain uses TRBV25-1 with TRBJ1-6; D uncertain. The V and J ends lost 4 bases and 9 bases respectively, with 13 bases between them. This CDR3 spans 14 amino acids. Germline-derived CDR1 and CDR2 are MGHDK and SYGVNS. The CDR3 region has the DNA TGTGCCAGCAGTGGTGATGCGGTGGGTTCACCCCTCCACTTT. Translated: CASSGDAVGSPLHF.

This clone was seen only once. The chain links TRBV29-1 to TRBJ1-1, with TRBD1 as a possible D gene (5 bases). V was trimmed by 8 bases and J by 1 base, leaving 11 bases between them. Germline CDR1 SQVTM, CDR2 ANQGSEA. The length of the CDR3 is 12 residues. CDR3 in DNA: TGCAGCTCCAGACAGACGAACACTGAAGCTTTCTTT. It encodes CSSRQTNTEAFF. The full variable domain, with the rest looked up from reference TRBV29-1 and TRBJ1-1, is SAVISQKPSRDICQRGTSLTIQCQVDSQVTMMFWYRQQPGQSLTLIATANQGSEATYESGFVIDKFPISRPNLTFSTLTVSNMSPEDSSIYLCSSRQTNTEAFFGQGTRLTVV.

The rearrangement joins TRBV15 to TRBJ1-2; a weak D match, TRBD1 (6 bases). This CDR3 has 14 amino acids. Germline CDR1 and CDR2: LNHNV and YYDKDF (reference sequence). V lost 0 bases to trimming and J lost 4 bases, with 9 bases between them. Written as DNA, the CDR3 is TGTGCCACCAGCAGAGAGGACAGATTCTATGGCTACACCTTC. Translating gives CATSREDRFYGYTF.

The rearrangement links TRBV7-2 to TRBJ2-2, with 9 nucleotides matching TRBD1. Germline CDR1 and CDR2: SGHTA and FQGNSA. The V gene end was trimmed by 5 bases and the J gene end by 5 bases; junction bases not matched to a gene: 9. The CDR3 loop spans 16 amino acids. In DNA form, the CDR3 reads TGTGCCAGCAGCACCTCAGGGACAGGGCGTACCGGGGAGCTGTTTTTT. Translating gives CASSTSGTGRTGELFF.

The V gene is TRBV7-2, the J gene TRBJ2-7, with 7 bases fitting TRBD1. Germline V gene data show CDR1 as SGHTA and CDR2 as FQGNSA. The CDR3 covers 13 residues. Unmatched junction bases numbered 5, after V lost 6 bases and J lost 3 bases. In nucleotides, the CDR3 is TGTGCCAGCAGTTGGGGACAGCACTACGAGCAGTACTTC. Encoded protein: CASSWGQHYEQYF.

The chain recombines TRBV15 with TRBJ2-1, with 10 bases identical to TRBD2. The V gene end was trimmed by 6 bases and the J gene end by 0 bases; junction bases not matched to a gene: 8. The CDR3 has 17 amino acids. Germline CDR1 is LNHNV and CDR2 is YYDKDF (reference sequence). The CDR3 here is CATRVAGGLSSYNEQFF. The DNA for the CDR3 is TGTGCCACCAGGGTAGCGGGAGGTCTGAGCTCCTACAATGAGCAGTTCTTC.

This chain links TRBV20-1 with TRBJ2-7, with no clear D. Trimming pared 5 bases from V and 6 bases from J, leaving 11 bases between. The CDR3 has 11 residues. Germline values: CDR1 DFQATT, CDR2 SNEGSKA (reference sequence). The CDR3 here is CSASFGLEQYF. CDR3 DNA: TGCAGTGCTTCTTTTGGGCTCGAGCAGTACTTC.

As regards this clone: The sample carries other DNA sequences with the same CDR3. V usage is TRBV28 and J usage is TRBJ1-5; no clear D. CDR1 MDHEN and CDR2 SYDVKM come from the germline V gene. The CDR3 is made up of 12 amino acids. V was clipped by 7 bases and J by 2 bases, with 6 bases between them. The CDR3 sequence is CASKRGNQPQHF. DNA for the CDR3: TGTGCCAGCAAACGGGGCAATCAGCCCCAGCATTTT.

The chain employs TRBV6-2 or TRBV6-3 and TRBJ2-5; 13 bases are shared with TRBD2. The CDR3 runs to 18 residues. CDR1 is MNHEY and CDR2 is SVGEGT in the germline V gene. Trimming at V came to 2 bases and at J to 4 bases, leaving 10 bases not matched to a gene. CDR3: CASSYEAGLAGQPETQYF. The CDR3 DNA reads TGTGCCAGCAGTTACGAGGCGGGACTAGCGGGACAGCCAGAGACCCAGTACTTC.

This chain uses TRBV5-1 with TRBJ2-2; possible D gene TRBD2, 6 bases. This CDR3 has 15 amino acids. From germline, CDR1 is SGHRS and CDR2 YFSETQ. V lost 0 bases to trimming and J lost 4 bases, with 10 bases between them. DNA for the CDR3: TGCGCCAGCAGCTTGGCGCAGGAGGGCACCGGGGAGCTGTTTTTT. This translates into CASSLAQEGTGELFF.

The J gene is TRBJ2-3, the V gene TRBV4-3; 8 bases agree with TRBD2. Germline values: CDR1 LGHNA, CDR2 YSLEER. Trimming at V came to 0 bases and at J to 1 base, leaving 18 bases not matched to a gene. This CDR3 comprises 21 residues. The CDR3 here is CASSQDGPFGGREDRTDTQYF. The CDR3 DNA is TGCGCCAGCAGCCAAGATGGGCCCTTCGGGGGGCGGGAGGACCGCACAGATACGCAGTATTTT.

V usage is TRBV27 and J usage is TRBJ2-1; D gene ambiguous. There are 14 residues in the CDR3. Trimming shortened V by 2 bases and J by 5 bases, and 10 bases separated the two germline ends. Germline CDR1 is MNHEY and CDR2 is SMNVEV (reference sequence). The CDR3 spells CASSLRRHDNEQFF. CDR3 sequence (DNA): TGTGCCAGCAGTTTAAGGCGGCACGACAATGAGCAGTTCTTC.

The rearrangement joins TRBV19 to TRBJ2-1, with D maybe TRBD2 (6 bases). V lost 10 bases and J 6 bases, leaving 22 bases between the germline ends. The CDR3 is made up of 15 amino acids. The germline CDR1 and CDR2 sequences are LNHDA and SQIVND (reference sequence). The CDR3 loop is CAISKRRDFGNEQFF. The CDR3 DNA follows: TGTGCCATCTCGAAACGGCGGGATTTTGGCAATGAGCAGTTCTTC.

The chain links TRBV6-5 to TRBJ1-5; D gene unclear. The V and J ends lost 0 bases and 4 bases respectively, with 10 bases between them. CDR3 length equals 15 residues. CDR1 MNHEY and CDR2 SVGAGI come from the germline V gene. CDR3 in amino acids: CASSYSRSVNQPQHF. The CDR3 DNA is TGTGCCAGCAGTTACTCGAGATCCGTGAATCAGCCCCAGCATTTT.

This chain connects TRBV6-5 to TRBJ1-1; D is uncertain. V dropped 0 bases and J dropped 3 bases, with 8 bases sitting between them. Looked up from germline, CDR1 is MNHEY and CDR2 is SVGAGI. The CDR3 has 14 residues. The CDR3 region has the DNA TGTGCCAGCAGTTACTCTTCCCCCGACACTGAAGCTTTCTTT. Encoded protein: CASSYSSPDTEAFF.

The chain carries TRBV7-2 and TRBJ1-6; TRBD1 is a possible D gene (6 bases). The germline CDR1 and CDR2 sequences are SGHTA and FQGNSA. Trimming removed 1 base at V and 0 bases at J, with 10 bases between. The CDR3 length is 17 residues. CDR3 sequence: CASSLDLDSSYNSPLHF. DNA of the CDR3: TGTGCCAGCAGCTTAGACCTGGACAGCTCCTATAATTCACCCCTCCACTTT.

The chain is built from TRBV16 and TRBJ1-6; the match to TRBD1 covers 9 bases. CDR3 length: 16 residues. Germline V lookup: CDR1 KGHSY, CDR2 FQNENV. V dropped 6 bases and J dropped 10; count of bases not matched to a gene: 13. CDR3 in DNA: TGTGCCAGCAGTCGGGACAGGGATGGTTTCAGGTCACCCCTCCACTTT. Protein product: CASSRDRDGFRSPLHF.

J is TRBJ2-3 and V is TRBV7-2; 8 bases fit TRBD2. Germline values: CDR1 SGHTA, CDR2 FQGNSA. V dropped 7 bases and J dropped 4; count of bases not matched to a gene: 7. The CDR3 is 14 residues long. CDR3 region: CASTFSGTPDTQYF. The CDR3 DNA follows: TGTGCCAGCACCTTTAGCGGGACCCCAGATACGCAGTATTTT.

The chain joins TRBV6-5 to TRBJ2-7, with TRBD2 identical over 12 bases. The CDR3 is 13 amino acids. Germline V CDR1 and CDR2: MNHEY, SVGAGI. V was pared by 5 bases and J by 12 bases, with 8 bases of the junction left unmatched. The CDR3 sequence: CASSRQRTSGMYF. CDR3 in DNA: TGTGCCAGCAGTCGCCAGCGGACTAGCGGGATGTACTTC.

The V call is TRBV11-2, the J call TRBJ2-7; D unclear. Trimming pared 1 base from V and 3 bases from J, leaving 7 bases between. CDR1 is SGHAT and CDR2 is FQNNGV in the germline V gene. This CDR3 is 13 amino acids long. DNA of the CDR3: TGTGCCAGCAGCTTAGGTTTCGGCTACGAGCAGTACTTC. Translating gives CASSLGFGYEQYF.

The rearrangement joins TRBV6-5 to TRBJ1-6; D uncertain. V lost 4 bases and J lost 4, with 8 bases in between. CDR1 is MNHEY, CDR2 SVGAGI, per germline. The length of the CDR3 is 14 residues. The CDR3 DNA reads TGTGCCAGCAGTTCCCACTCTTATAATTCACCCCTCCACTTT. It codes for CASSSHSYNSPLHF.

The V gene is TRBV9, the J gene TRBJ1-1; TRBD1 might be the D (6 bases). The CDR3 has 13 amino acids. Looked up from germline, CDR1 is SGDLS and CDR2 is YYNGEE. Trimming left V 0 bases short and J 4 bases short, with 7 bases between. The CDR3 DNA sequence: TGTGCCAGCAGCGTAGCGACAGGCACTGAAGCTTTCTTT. This encodes CASSVATGTEAFF. The variable domain in full, completed from reference TRBV9 and TRBJ1-1, reads DSGVTQTPKHLITATGQRVTLRCSPRSGDLSVYWYQQSLDQGLQFLIQYYNGEERAKGNILERFSAQQFPDLHSELNLSSLELGDSALYFCASSVATGTEAFFGQGTRLTVV.

This clone has a handful of counts. The chain recombines TRBV5-1 with TRBJ2-1, with a tentative D call TRBD2 (6 bases). This CDR3 has 15 amino acids. Trimming shortened V by 4 bases and J by 0 bases, and 11 bases separated the two germline ends. CDR1 and CDR2 from the germline V gene are SGHRS and YFSETQ. The CDR3 reads CASSQDGSSYNEQFF. As DNA, the CDR3 is TGCGCCAGCAGCCAGGACGGGAGCTCCTACAATGAGCAGTTCTTC.